This T cell receptor beta chain was sequenced in a study of blood T cell repertoires in COVID-19. Across the study: Material from acute and convalescent COVID-19 was sourced from the United States, Italy and Spain.

Sequencing used immunoSEQ multiplex PCR; TCRdb keeps in-frame clones, though not all of them. This table holds 220,000 or so clones, 82% found once. Trimming pared 6 bases from V and 6 bases from J, leaving 18 bases between. The CDR3 is 15 residues long. The germline V gene has CDR1 LGHDT and CDR2 YNNKEL (reference sequence). The V call is TRBV3-1 (or the pseudogene TRBV3-2), the J call TRBJ1-5; tentatively, D is TRBD1 (5 bases). Input material: peripheral blood. The receptor comes from an elderly woman with acute or convalescent COVID-19. The CDR3 DNA is TGTGCCAGCAGTCCACGAGCGGGGGGTCTTCAGCCCCAGCATTTT. It yields the protein CASSPRAGGLQPQHF.